Below, 17 T cell receptor beta chains from the same sample are listed, as sequenced in a study of T cell repertoires in cytomegalovirus infection (dated by TCRdb to between 2019 and 2020). This specimen's treatment or condition label, interpreted: in vitro stimulation with specific CMV peptide epitopes to enrich CMV-specific T cells. No antigens are known for them. The sequencer was an Illumina HiSeq 1500. TCRdb trimmed public reads at Q25 via fastp, called clones via MiXCR and kept in-frame beta chains. Rows merge per CDR3 protein into single entries with the most common DNA and genes. The sample table records hundreds of thousands of distinct CDR3 sequences; about 33% of these occur just once. The top ten clonotypes cover 17% of the sample. This specimen consisted of cultured PBMCs, obtained from culture after CMV antigen stimulation. The receptors derive from a human donor in good health (CMV status not recorded). Some clones in this sample may be carry-over from other donors' samples.

The chain carries TRBV4-1 and TRBJ2-1; 14 nucleotides match TRBD2. The CDR3 is 18 amino acids. Germline CDR1 reads MGHRA; CDR2 reads YSYEKL. The V and J ends lost 1 base and 8 bases, in that order; junction bases with no gene match: 10. The CDR3 coding sequence is TGCGCCAGCAGCCAAGCCCTCGGGACTAGCGGGAGAAGGCATGAGCAGTTCTTC. Residues: CASSQALGTSGRRHEQFF.

The CDR3 DNA is TGTGCCAGCAGCGTTTACGGGGGACAGCAGTTCTTC. Translation: CASSVYGGQQFF. This rearrangement joins TRBV11-2 to TRBJ2-1; D is perhaps TRBD2 (6 bases). Germline V lookup: CDR1 SGHAT, CDR2 FQNNGV. CDR3 length equals 12 residues. V lost 5 bases and J lost 11, with 13 bases in between.

This clonotype was found a few times. The V gene is TRBV10-3, the J gene TRBJ2-6, with 10 bases that match TRBD1. The V gene's germline CDR1 is ENHRY and CDR2 SYGVKD. This CDR3 comprises 18 residues. With V trimmed by 4 bases and J by 0 bases, 6 bases remained unmatched. The CDR3 DNA is TGTGCCATCAGTGGGGGGACAGGGGCCAACTCTGGGGCCAACGTCCTGACTTTC. Translation: CAISGGTGANSGANVLTF.

The rearrangement joins TRBV12-3 or TRBV12-4 to TRBJ1-2, with 9 bases fitting TRBD1. The V segment lost 4 bases and the J segment 8 bases; nucleotides outside the gene matches: 11. The CDR3 has 15 amino acids. Here the CDR3 reads CASSSLTGGVGGYTF. In nucleotides, the CDR3 is TGTGCCAGCAGTTCCCTAACAGGGGGCGTCGGGGGCTACACCTTC.

The V gene is TRBV11-2, the J gene TRBJ2-5; D is possibly TRBD1 (6 bases). Deletions cut 5 bases from V and 1 base from J, with 11 bases between. Germline assignment: CDR1 SGHAT and CDR2 FQNNGV. The CDR3 is 14 residues long. In nucleotides, the CDR3 is TGTGCCAGCAGCATACAGGGTGCCCAAGAGACCCAGTACTTC. Protein product: CASSIQGAQETQYF. Combining the CDR3 with reference TRBV11-2 and TRBJ2-5 gives the whole variable domain EAGVAQSPRYKIIEKRQSVAFWCNPISGHATLYWYQQILGQGPKLLIQFQNNGVVDDSQLPKDRFSAERLKGVDSTLKIQPAKLEDSAVYLCASSIQGAQETQYFGPGTRLLVL.

This clonotype was seen repeatedly, ten times or more. The chain joins TRBV7-2 to TRBJ1-2; D remains ambiguous. This CDR3 spans 13 amino acids. Trimming pared 1 base from V and 5 bases from J, leaving 8 bases between. Germline values: CDR1 SGHTA, CDR2 FQGNSA. DNA for the CDR3: TGTGCCAGCAGCTTAGACGTTGGATATGGCTACACCTTC. It translates to CASSLDVGYGYTF.

This clonotype was observed a handful of times. The chain uses TRBV12-3 or TRBV12-4 and TRBJ2-7; 9 bases fit TRBD2. This CDR3 is built from 17 residues. The junction had 12 bases not matched to a gene; V was cut back by 3 bases and J by 3 bases. The CDR3 bases are TGTGCCAGCAGTTTTAATTTAGGGGGTAGCGGGAGCTACGAGCAGTACGTC. Protein product: CASSFNLGGSGSYEQYV.

This clonotype was counted between two and nine times. V is TRBV5-6 and J is TRBJ2-7, with D possibly matching TRBD2 (6 bases). CDR1 and CDR2 from the germline V gene are SGHDT and YYEEEE. V lost 5 bases and J lost 3, with 15 bases in between. The CDR3 spans 14 residues. The CDR3 sequence: CASSLWMGGYEQYV. The CDR3 DNA reads TGTGCCAGCAGTCTGTGGATGGGAGGCTACGAGCAGTACGTC.

This rearrangement joins TRBV4-2 to TRBJ2-3; TRBD2 matches 9 bases. CDR3 length: 16 amino acids. The ends lost 1 base at V and 2 bases at J; junction bases unmatched: 4. CDR1 is LGHNA and CDR2 is YNFKEQ in the germline V gene. CDR3 in DNA: TGTGCCAGCAGCCAAGGACTAGCGGACTACACAGATACGCAGTATTTT. It specifies CASSQGLADYTDTQYF.

The V gene is TRBV28, the J gene TRBJ2-7; 11 bases are shared with TRBD1. The germline gives CDR1 MDHEN, CDR2 SYDVKM. The CDR3 covers 15 residues. The J segment lost 1 base and the V segment lost 6 bases, leaving 5 bases of the junction unmatched. The chain's CDR3 is CASRHRDRGSYEQYF. In nucleotides, the CDR3 is TGTGCCAGCAGGCACCGGGACAGGGGGTCCTACGAGCAGTACTTC.

The rearrangement uses TRBV29-1 and TRBJ1-1, with D uncertain. The germline V and J ends were trimmed by 5 bases and 5 bases, with 15 bases remaining between them. In germline, CDR1 is SQVTM, CDR2 ANQGSEA. The CDR3 sequence is 13 residues long. The CDR3 DNA reads TGCAGCGTTCAACCGGACCCAGGAACTGAAGCTTTCTTT. This encodes CSVQPDPGTEAFF.

This rearrangement joins TRBV15 to TRBJ2-1; 11 bases fit TRBD2. Germline assignment: CDR1 LNHNV and CDR2 YYDKDF (reference sequence). Germline trimming cut 0 bases from V and 6 bases from J; bases unmatched to any gene: 4. The length of the CDR3 is 16 residues. CDR3 in DNA: TGTGCCACCAGCAGAGAATGGCTAGCGGGAGGCAATGAGCAGTTCTTC. Its translation is CATSREWLAGGNEQFF.

The chain employs TRBV3-1 and TRBJ2-1, with a weak D call TRBD2 (6 bases). V lost 4 bases, J lost 0 bases, and 19 bases lay in between. The CDR3 runs 18 residues. Per the germline V gene, CDR1 is LGHDT and CDR2 is YNNKEL (reference sequence). The CDR3 loop reads CASSPNRGLSSSYNEQFF. As DNA, the CDR3 is TGTGCCAGCAGCCCGAATCGCGGACTATCTAGCTCCTACAATGAGCAGTTCTTC.

The rearrangement joins TRBV7-9 to TRBJ1-5; TRBD1 agrees at 8 bases. V shed 4 bases, J shed 4 bases, and the junction held 6 bases outside the gene matches. The length of the CDR3 is 15 residues. Germline V gives CDR1 SEHNR, CDR2 FQNEAQ (reference sequence). This CDR3 is CASSSGQDVNQPQHF. The CDR3 DNA follows: TGTGCCAGCAGCTCGGGACAGGATGTGAATCAGCCCCAGCATTTT.

The chain has TRBV6-2 or TRBV6-3 and TRBJ1-1; tentatively, D is TRBD1 (6 bases). This CDR3 has 15 amino acids. V was trimmed by 0 bases and J by 1 base, leaving 9 bases between them. CDR1 MNHEY and CDR2 SVGEGT come from the germline V gene. The CDR3 region has the DNA TGTGCCAGCAGTTACTCACAGGGTTGGAACACTGAAGCTTTCTTT. It is translated as CASSYSQGWNTEAFF.

This clonotype was found many times. The rearrangement uses TRBV7-2 and TRBJ2-7, with TRBD2 identical over 14 bases. The CDR3 covers 19 residues. Germline-derived CDR1 and CDR2 are SGHTA and FQGNSA. The junction had 10 bases not matched to a gene; V was cut back by 1 base and J by 2 bases. The CDR3 nucleotides are TGTGCCAGCAGCTTAGTGGGACTAGCGGGAGAACTCAGGGCCTACGAGCAGTACTTC. Its translation: CASSLVGLAGELRAYEQYF.

There are many counts of this clonotype. The chain is built from TRBV27 and TRBJ2-1; 11 bases match TRBD2. This CDR3 is built from 16 residues. With 3 bases clipped from V and 5 bases from J, the junction kept 6 bases outside the gene matches. Germline lookup yields CDR1 MNHEY and CDR2 SMNVEV (reference sequence). Here the CDR3 reads CASSLWASGRNNEQFF. Written as DNA, the CDR3 is TGTGCCAGCAGTTTGTGGGCTAGCGGGAGGAACAATGAGCAGTTCTTC.